This TCR beta chain derives from a study of early T cells in non-severe SARS-CoV-2 infection. This CDR3 is built from 14 residues. Trimming removed 6 bases at V and 0 bases at J, with 12 bases between. Germline V lookup: CDR1 SQVTM, CDR2 ANQGSEA. The library protocol tagged individual cDNA molecules with unique molecular identifiers. TCRdb re-called the 5' RACE reads with MiXCR, one entry per CDR3 protein. This repertoire shows tens of thousands of distinct CDR3 sequences, about 10% found once; its top ten account for more than 3%. This clonotype was obtained from an adult who was a healthcare worker with PCR-confirmed SARS-CoV-2 infection or an uninfected control (not recorded which). This chain links TRBV29-1 with TRBJ2-1; D tentatively fits TRBD1 or TRBD2 (5 bases each). The sample here was whole blood, taken at baseline. CDR3 protein: CSVRGRLSYNEQFF. CDR3 bases: TGCAGCGTCCGGGGCCGACTCTCCTACAATGAGCAGTTCTTC.